Each of the 14 T cell receptor beta chains below was sequenced from the same sample in a study of shared clonotypes between healthy human individuals. Produced via immunoSEQ multiplex PCR; TCRdb's table is partial and in-frame only. The data contain roughly 1,500,000 clones, around 98.5% of them singletons. Specimen: naive CD4+ T cells sorted from blood. Sample subset: CD45RA+ positively selected. These receptors were taken from a man aged 30 to 39 in good health.

This clone was detected once. Other nucleotide sequences in the sample specify the same CDR3. The rearrangement uses TRBV29-1 and TRBJ1-4, with 7 nucleotides matching TRBD1. V gave up 1 base and J gave up 8 bases; unmatched junction bases: 4. Looked up from germline, CDR1 is SQVTM and CDR2 is ANQGSEA. The CDR3 has 13 amino acids. The DNA of the CDR3 is TGCAGCGTTGAAGGACAGGGAGACGAAAAACTGTTTTTT. This gives the protein CSVEGQGDEKLFF. Complete variable domain (other parts from reference TRBV29-1 and TRBJ1-4): SAVISQKPSRDICQRGTSLTIQCQVDSQVTMMFWYRQQPGQSLTLIATANQGSEATYESGFVIDKFPISRPNLTFSTLTVSNMSPEDSSIYLCSVEGQGDEKLFFGSGTQLSVL.

The chain links TRBV5-4 to TRBJ1-1; D unclear. This CDR3 is 13 amino acids long. Germline V lookup: CDR1 SGHNT, CDR2 YYREEE (reference sequence). V was pared by 2 bases and J by 0 bases, with 5 bases between. As DNA, the CDR3 is TGTGCCAGCAGCTTTGGATTGAACACTGAAGCTTTCTTT. Translation gives CASSFGLNTEAFF.

The rearrangement joins TRBV7-3 to TRBJ1-1; the D gene is possibly TRBD1 (5 bases). The germline gives CDR1 SGHTA, CDR2 FQGTGA. V was clipped by 5 bases and J by 5 bases, with 18 bases between them. The CDR3 has 15 residues. The CDR3 region is CASSPSGMGLTEAFF. The DNA for the CDR3 is TGTGCCAGCAGCCCCTCAGGAATGGGGCTGACTGAAGCTTTCTTT.

Notes on this clone: This sample also contains other DNA sequences that code for the same CDR3. J is TRBJ2-7 and V is TRBV5-4; maybe TRBD1 (6 bases). The germline gives CDR1 SGHNT, CDR2 YYREEE (reference sequence). The CDR3 loop spans 13 amino acids. V lost 2 bases to trimming and J lost 1 base, with 7 bases between them. CDR3 nucleotide sequence: TGTGCCAGCAGCTTAACAGGGTCCTACGAGCAGTACTTC. Amino acid sequence: CASSLTGSYEQYF.

The V call is TRBV9, the J call TRBJ2-1; 8 positions agree with TRBD2. Germline V gene lookup returns CDR1 SGDLS and CDR2 YYNGEE. The CDR3 has 16 amino acids. After removal of 0 bases from V and 7 bases from J, the junction contained 9 bases not matched to a gene. The CDR3, as DNA: TGTGCCAGCAGCGTAGAGGGCGGGAGGTTCGTAAATGAGCAGTTCTTC. Translation: CASSVEGGRFVNEQFF.

Here the CDR3 DNA reads TGTGCCAGCAGTTTAGGTTCCTCCCCAGGGCTGGGGGAGACCCAGTACTTC. Its protein product is CASSLGSSPGLGETQYF. The chain joins TRBV28 to TRBJ2-5; possible D gene TRBD1, 5 bases. CDR3 length: 17 residues. Germline V gene sequence: CDR1 MDHEN, CDR2 SYDVKM. With 2 bases removed from V and 5 bases from J, the gap between germline ends came to 21 bases. Full variable domain (remainder filled in from reference TRBV28 and TRBJ2-5): DVKVTQSSRYLVKRTGEKVFLECVQDMDHENMFWYRQDPGLGLRLIYFSYDVKMKEKGDIPEGYSVSREKKERFSLILESASTNQTSMYLCASSLGSSPGLGETQYFGPGTRLLVL.

CDR3 loop: CASSLAGAGETQYF. CDR3 nucleotide sequence: TGTGCCAGCAGTTTAGCGGGAGCGGGAGAGACCCAGTACTTC. The chain links TRBV27 to TRBJ2-5, with TRBD2 matching over 7 bases. The CDR3 has 14 residues. J lost 4 bases, V lost 2 bases, and 4 bases had no gene match. Germline CDR1 MNHEY, CDR2 SMNVEV (reference sequence).

This chain uses TRBV18 with TRBJ2-1, with 8 bases that match TRBD1. The CDR3 spans 14 residues. V trimming: 4 bases; J trimming: 9 bases; junction bases outside the gene matches: 8. Germline V gene sequence: CDR1 KGHSH, CDR2 LQKENI. CDR3 in amino acids: CASSRPGQGSEQFF. As DNA, the CDR3 is TGTGCCAGCTCACGACCCGGACAGGGTAGTGAGCAGTTCTTC.

This chain links TRBV27 with TRBJ2-3; TRBD2 matches at 11 bases. The CDR3 loop spans 17 amino acids. With 4 bases clipped from V and 3 bases from J, the junction kept 9 bases outside the gene matches. Germline loops: CDR1 MNHEY, CDR2 SMNVEV (reference sequence). CDR3 region: CASSSPRGTSGTDTQYF. In DNA form, the CDR3 reads TGTGCCAGCAGTTCCCCTCGGGGGACTAGCGGAACAGATACGCAGTATTTT.

This clone was seen a single time. This sequence joins TRBV28 and TRBJ2-2; D is perhaps TRBD2 (5 bases). Germline-derived CDR1 and CDR2 are MDHEN and SYDVKM. Trimming removed 6 bases from V and 4 bases from J, with 12 bases in between. The CDR3 has 14 residues. This CDR3 reads CASRTWRTTGELFF. The CDR3 DNA follows: TGTGCCAGCAGAACTTGGAGGACCACCGGGGAGCTGTTTTTT.

The chain couples TRBV4-1 to TRBJ2-2; 8 bases map to TRBD1. Germline V gene data show CDR1 as MGHRA and CDR2 as YSYEKL. The V and J ends lost 2 bases and 1 base, in that order; junction bases with no gene match: 6. This CDR3 is built from 17 residues. CDR3 in amino acids: CASSQSSGTGNTGELFF. The CDR3 nucleotides are TGCGCCAGCAGCCAAAGCTCCGGGACAGGGAACACCGGGGAGCTGTTTTTT.

The chain combines TRBV5-4 with TRBJ2-2; 7 bases line up with TRBD2. CDR3 length: 15 amino acids. V trimming: 1 base; J trimming: 7 bases; junction bases outside the gene matches: 7. The germline CDR1 and CDR2 sequences are SGHNT and YYREEE (reference sequence). The CDR3 reads CASSLMGREGGELFF. The DNA of the CDR3 is TGTGCCAGCAGCTTGATGGGAAGGGAGGGCGGGGAGCTGTTTTTT. The variable domain in full, with the rest retrieved from reference TRBV5-4 and TRBJ2-2, is ETGVTQSPTHLIKTRGQQVTLRCSSQSGHNTVSWYQQALGQGPQFIFQYYREEENGRGNFPPRFSGLQFPNYSSELNVNALELDDSALYLCASSLMGREGGELFFGEGSRLTVL.

The chain employs TRBV28 and TRBJ2-7; 11 nucleotides line up with TRBD2. The CDR3 extends over 18 amino acids. The germline V gene has CDR1 MDHEN and CDR2 SYDVKM. The V gene end was trimmed by 6 bases and the J gene end by 3 bases; junction bases not matched to a gene: 16. The CDR3 protein is CASSLRQARLAGIYEQYF. CDR3 nucleotides: TGTGCCAGCAGCTTAAGACAGGCCCGACTAGCGGGAATCTACGAGCAGTACTTC.

CDR3 in amino acids: CASSLDPSGYPSYNEQFF. CDR3 coding DNA: TGTGCCAGCAGCTTGGACCCTAGCGGGTATCCCTCCTACAATGAGCAGTTCTTC. The chain is built from TRBV5-4 and TRBJ2-1; 8 bases match TRBD2. The V segment lost 0 bases and the J segment 0 bases; nucleotides outside the gene matches: 8. The length of the CDR3 is 18 residues. Germline values: CDR1 SGHNT, CDR2 YYREEE (reference sequence).